This T cell receptor (beta chain) originates from a study of cytomegalovirus exposure and HLA in healthy donors. Study summary: From donors who were HLA-typed, an early data release held 75 million to 85 million unique TCRs. Study-wide findings and caveats: A few CMV-associated chains proved CMV antigen-specific in vitro.

In regard to this clone: Its target is not known.

With 60 Vbeta and 13 Jbeta primers, the PCR was carried out. The table came from immunoSEQ multiplex PCR; TCRdb's copy has only in-frame clones and leaves some out. The sample contains 100,000 to 150,000 clones, under 12% of which appear only once. Trimming took 7 bases from V and 4 from J, leaving 13 bases between them. Germline V gives CDR1 SNHLY, CDR2 FYNNEI. The CDR3 has 13 residues. Material for sequencing was PBMCs. This receptor was obtained from a woman aged 18-35 years in good health and CMV-seropositive. The rearrangement uses TRBV2 and TRBJ1-1; D remains ambiguous. CDR3 amino acids: CASKSEPVTEAFF. CDR3 DNA sequence: TGTGCCAGCAAGAGCGAACCGGTCACTGAAGCTTTCTTT.